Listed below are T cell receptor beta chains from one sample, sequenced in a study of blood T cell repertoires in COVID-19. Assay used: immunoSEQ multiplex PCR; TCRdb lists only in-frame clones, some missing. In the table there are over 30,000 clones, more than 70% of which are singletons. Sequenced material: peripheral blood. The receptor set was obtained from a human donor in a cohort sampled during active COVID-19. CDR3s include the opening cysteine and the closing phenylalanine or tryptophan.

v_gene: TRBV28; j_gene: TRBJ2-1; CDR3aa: CASSFVVASGRYEQFF
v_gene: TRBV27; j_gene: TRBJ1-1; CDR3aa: CASTRQFNTEAFF
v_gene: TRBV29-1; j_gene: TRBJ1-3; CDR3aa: CSVVPPRDRDTVSGNTIYF
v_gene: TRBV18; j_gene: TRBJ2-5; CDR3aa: CASSPPRDQEEKTQYF
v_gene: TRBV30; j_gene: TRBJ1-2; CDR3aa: CAWSARQGIDGYTF
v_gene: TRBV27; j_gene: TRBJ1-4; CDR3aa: CASSLSRGRHEKLFF
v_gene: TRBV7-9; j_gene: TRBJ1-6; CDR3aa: CASSLGWSSSPLHF
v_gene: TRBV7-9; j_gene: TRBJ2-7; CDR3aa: CASSLGQGKFYEQYF
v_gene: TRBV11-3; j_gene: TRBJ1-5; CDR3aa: CASSQRDSQGLGDQPQHF
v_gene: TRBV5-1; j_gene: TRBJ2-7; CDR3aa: CASSLGQGREQYF
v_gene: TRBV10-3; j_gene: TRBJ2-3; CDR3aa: CAIGPDFTDTQYF
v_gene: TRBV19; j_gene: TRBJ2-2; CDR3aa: CASSIGAGGELFF
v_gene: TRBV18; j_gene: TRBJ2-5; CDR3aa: CASSPTRLDRGETQYF
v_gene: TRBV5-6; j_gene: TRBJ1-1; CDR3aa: CASSSGQGRWNTEAFF
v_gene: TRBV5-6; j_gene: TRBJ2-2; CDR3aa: CASSDPTGGVGELFF
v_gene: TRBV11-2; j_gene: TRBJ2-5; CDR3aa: CASSHFKIGRQGSETQYF
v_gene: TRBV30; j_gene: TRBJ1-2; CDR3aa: CAWSVQALGVGGYTF
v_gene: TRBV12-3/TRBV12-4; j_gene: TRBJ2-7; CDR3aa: CASTQTGTYEQYF